Sequencing of this T cell receptor beta chain was carried out in a study of blood T cell repertoires in COVID-19. Clones were sequenced by immunoSEQ multiplex PCR, and TCRdb holds only the in-frame ones, with some missing. The sample lists 450,000 to 500,000 clones, about 85% occurring once. V gave up 3 bases and J gave up 16 bases; unmatched junction bases: 11. The CDR3 covers 13 residues. This clonotype was obtained from a woman aged 18-30 years who had recovered from COVID-19. The V gene is TRBV12-3 or TRBV12-4, the J gene TRBJ2-1; 8 bases line up with TRBD2. Sample: PBMCs or T cells enriched from blood (not recorded which). The CDR3 loop reads CASSLASGPTPFF. CDR3 sequence (DNA): TGTGCCAGCAGTTTGGCTAGCGGGCCAACCCCCTTCTTC.